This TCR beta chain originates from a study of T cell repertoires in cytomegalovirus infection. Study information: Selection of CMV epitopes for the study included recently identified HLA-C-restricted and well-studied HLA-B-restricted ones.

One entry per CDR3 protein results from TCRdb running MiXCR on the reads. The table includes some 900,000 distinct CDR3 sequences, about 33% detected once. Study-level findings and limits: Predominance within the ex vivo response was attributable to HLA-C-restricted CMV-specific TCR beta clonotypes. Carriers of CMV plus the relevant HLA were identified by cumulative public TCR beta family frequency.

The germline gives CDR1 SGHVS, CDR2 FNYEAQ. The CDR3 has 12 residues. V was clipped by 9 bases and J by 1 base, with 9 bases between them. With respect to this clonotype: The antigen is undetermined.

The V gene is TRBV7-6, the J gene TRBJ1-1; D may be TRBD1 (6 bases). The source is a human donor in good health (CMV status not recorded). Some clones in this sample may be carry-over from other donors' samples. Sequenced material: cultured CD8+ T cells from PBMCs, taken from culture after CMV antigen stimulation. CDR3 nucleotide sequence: TGTGCCAGTGGACAGAAGAACACTGAAGCTTTCTTT. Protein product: CASGQKNTEAFF.